This record concerns one T cell receptor (beta chain) sequence. Its antigen is unknown. This CDR3 has 13 amino acids. Trimming stripped 4 bases from V and 1 base from J, with 7 bases between. Germline V CDR1 and CDR2: LGHNA, YNFKEQ. These data come from a study of cytomegalovirus exposure and HLA in healthy donors. Study at large: The same platform was used for the 110 or so validation repertoires and the roughly 600 first-cohort repertoires, a later analysis reported.

Study outcomes and limitations: Cytomegalovirus association was listed for 164 TCR beta chains. TCR clusters originating in the first cohort tended to co-occur in the 110 or so validation repertoires, according to a later analysis.

Method: immunoSEQ multiplex PCR; TCRdb's copy keeps in-frame clones and lacks some. The sample records 100,000 to 150,000 clones, roughly nine tenths being singletons. Separate from the 666-subject first cohort was the roughly 120-subject validation cohort, to which the donors belonged. The chain couples TRBV4-2 to TRBJ2-5; no reliable D call. The sequenced sample was PBMCs. This receptor was obtained from a woman under 30 in good health and CMV-seronegative. DNA for the CDR3: TGTGCCAGCAGCCGACTTGGCCAAGAGACCCAGTACTTC. This encodes CASSRLGQETQYF.